Detailed here is one T cell receptor beta chain. The antigen is not known. The data stem from a study of T cell responses to AZD1222 COVID-19 vaccine. Whole-study context: Recipients boosted at about 4 weeks or about 12 weeks are pooled.

Whole-study results and caveats: Baseline testing showed seropositivity in only six AZD1222 recipients.

Only in-frame clones appear in the TCRdb table, and some are missing; sequencing was by immunoSEQ multiplex PCR. The repertoire has about 150,000 clones, 90% of them found once; the top ten carry 1.5%. This clonotype originated in an adult in good health. The sequencing used peripheral blood, collected on day 0 of AZD1222 vaccination.

The DNA for the CDR3 is TGTGCCAGCAGTTACGGCGGACTACGAATTGGTGAGCAGTTCTTC. The encoded protein is CASSYGGLRIGEQFF. The chain has TRBV6-2 or TRBV6-3 and TRBJ2-1; TRBD2 might be the D (6 bases). From germline, CDR1 is MNHEY and CDR2 SVGEGT. Trimming took 2 bases from V and 9 from J, leaving 17 bases between them. The CDR3 contains 15 residues.